The T cell receptor (beta chain) described here comes from a study of shared clonotypes between healthy human individuals. Repertoires were generated with immunoSEQ multiplex PCR, while TCRdb's copy carries only in-frame clones and drops some. Counted here are 300,000 to 400,000 clones, about nine tenths occurring once; the ten biggest clones make up 15% to 20%. In germline, CDR1 is SGHRS, CDR2 YFSETQ. Trimming cost V 0 bases and J 0 bases, with 13 bases left between them. The CDR3 loop spans 16 amino acids. This chain links TRBV5-1 with TRBJ2-7, with unresolved D. The receptor was isolated from a man between 18 and 35 years old in good health. Material: memory CD8+ T cells sorted from blood. Regarding subset: CD45RO+ cells pooled with CCR7-negative TemRA cells. CDR3 bases: TGCGCCAGCAGCTTGGAGGGCCTCCGAAGCTCCTACGAGCAGTACTTC. Translation: CASSLEGLRSSYEQYF. Full variable domain (outside the CDR3, taken from reference TRBV5-1 and TRBJ2-7): KAGVTQTPRYLIKTRGQQVTLSCSPISGHRSVSWYQQTPGQGLQFLFEYFSETQRNKGNFPGRFSGRQFSNSRSEMNVSTLELGDSALYLCASSLEGLRSSYEQYFGPGTRLTVT.